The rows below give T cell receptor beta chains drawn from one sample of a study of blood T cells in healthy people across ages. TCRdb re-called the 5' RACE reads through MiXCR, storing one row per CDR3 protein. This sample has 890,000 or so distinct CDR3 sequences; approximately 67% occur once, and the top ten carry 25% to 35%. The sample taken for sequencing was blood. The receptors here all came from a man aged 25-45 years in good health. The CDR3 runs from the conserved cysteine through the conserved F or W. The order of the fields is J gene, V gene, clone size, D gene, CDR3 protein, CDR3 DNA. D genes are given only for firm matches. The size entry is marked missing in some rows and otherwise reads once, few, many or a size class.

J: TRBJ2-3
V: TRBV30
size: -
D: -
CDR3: CAWRGAGDTQYF
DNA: TGTGCCTGGCGGGGGGCAGGGGATACGCAGTATTTT

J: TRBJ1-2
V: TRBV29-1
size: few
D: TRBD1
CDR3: CSATQGASYGYTF
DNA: TGCAGCGCGACACAGGGGGCCAGTTATGGCTACACCTTC

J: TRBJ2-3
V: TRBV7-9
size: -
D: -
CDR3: CASSGRGFGTDTQYF
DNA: TGTGCCAGCAGCGGCAGGGGTTTTGGCACAGATACGCAGTATTTT

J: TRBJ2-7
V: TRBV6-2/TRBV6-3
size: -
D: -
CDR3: CASNRGSEQYF
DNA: TGTGCCAGCAATCGGGGATCCGAGCAGTACTTC

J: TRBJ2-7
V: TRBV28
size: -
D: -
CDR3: CASSYGLTPGYEQYF
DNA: TGTGCCAGCAGCTATGGATTGACTCCGGGCTACGAGCAGTACTTC

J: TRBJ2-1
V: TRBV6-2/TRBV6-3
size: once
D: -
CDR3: CASGRDTFSSYNEQFF
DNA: TGTGCCAGCGGCCGGGACACTTTTAGCTCCTACAATGAGCAGTTCTTC

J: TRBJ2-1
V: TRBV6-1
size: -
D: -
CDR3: CASTWVPFSYNEQFF
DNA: TGTGCCAGCACCTGGGTTCCGTTCTCCTACAATGAGCAGTTCTTC

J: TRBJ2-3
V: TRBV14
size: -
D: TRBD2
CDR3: CASSRGVLSTDTQYF
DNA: TGTGCCAGCAGTCGGGGGGTGCTTAGCACAGATACGCAGTATTTT

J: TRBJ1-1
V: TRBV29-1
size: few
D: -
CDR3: CSVGEVWAEAFF
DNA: TGCAGCGTCGGGGAGGTTTGGGCTGAAGCTTTCTTT

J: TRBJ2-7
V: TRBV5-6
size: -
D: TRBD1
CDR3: CASSRDSLSYEQYF
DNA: TGTGCCAGCAGCCGGGACAGCCTCTCCTACGAGCAGTACTTC

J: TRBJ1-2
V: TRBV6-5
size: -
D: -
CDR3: CASSYASTRYGYTF
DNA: TGTGCCAGCAGTTATGCCTCAACGCGGTATGGCTACACCTTC

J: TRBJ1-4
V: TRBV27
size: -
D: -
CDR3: CASSSRDRDEKPFF
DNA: TGTGCCAGCAGTTCTCGGGACCGAGATGAAAAACCGTTTTTT

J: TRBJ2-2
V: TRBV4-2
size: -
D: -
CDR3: CASSEVGADNTGELFF
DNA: TGTGCCAGCAGCGAAGTTGGGGCCGACAACACCGGGGAGCTGTTTTTT

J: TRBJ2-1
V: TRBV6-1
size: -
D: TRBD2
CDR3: CASSVTLAGGPTNEQFF
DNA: TGTGCCAGCAGTGTTACTCTAGCGGGGGGCCCCACAAATGAGCAGTTCTTC

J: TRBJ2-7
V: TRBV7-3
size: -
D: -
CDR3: CASSLMDMGQGSYEQYF
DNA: TGTGCCAGCAGCTTAATGGATATGGGCCAGGGATCCTACGAGCAGTACTTC

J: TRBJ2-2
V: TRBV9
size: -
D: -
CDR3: CASSVGLTGELFF
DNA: TGTGCCAGCAGCGTAGGGTTAACCGGGGAGCTGTTTTTT

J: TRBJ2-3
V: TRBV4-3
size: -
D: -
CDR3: CASSQDTSLRGTQYF
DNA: TGCGCCAGCAGCCAAGACACCAGCCTTAGAGGGACGCAGTATTTT

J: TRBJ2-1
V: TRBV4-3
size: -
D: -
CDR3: CASSQESGSYNEQFF
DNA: TGCGCCAGCAGCCAAGAATCGGGCTCATACAATGAGCAGTTCTTC

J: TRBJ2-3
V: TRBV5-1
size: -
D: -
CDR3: CASSPVLTDTQYF
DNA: TGCGCCAGCAGCCCGGTCCTCACGGATACGCAGTATTTT

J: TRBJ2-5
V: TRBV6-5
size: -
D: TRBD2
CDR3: CASTQRLADFQETQYF
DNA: TGTGCCAGCACTCAACGGCTAGCGGACTTTCAAGAGACCCAGTACTTC

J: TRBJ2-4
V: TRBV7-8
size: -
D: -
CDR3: CASSLLVGSEQYF
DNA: TGTGCCAGCAGCTTATTGGTGGGGAGTGAGCAGTACTTC

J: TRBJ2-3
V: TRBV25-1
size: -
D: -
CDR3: CASSVQGVTQYF
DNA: TGTGCCAGCAGTGTGCAGGGTGTCACGCAGTATTTT

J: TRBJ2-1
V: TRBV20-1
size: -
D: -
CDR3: CSATFRAPTYNEQFF
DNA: TGCAGTGCTACGTTCAGGGCGCCGACCTACAATGAGCAGTTCTTC

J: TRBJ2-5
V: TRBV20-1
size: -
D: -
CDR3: CSARVPGQETQYF
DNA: TGCAGTGCTAGGGTTCCGGGTCAAGAGACCCAGTACTTC

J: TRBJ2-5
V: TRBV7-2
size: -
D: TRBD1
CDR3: CASSEGQGSVETQYF
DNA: TGTGCCAGCAGCGAGGGACAGGGCTCAGTGGAGACCCAGTACTTC

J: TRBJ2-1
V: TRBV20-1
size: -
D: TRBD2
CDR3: CSAGGESYSNEQFF
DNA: TGCAGTGCTGGGGGGGAATCATACAGCAATGAGCAGTTCTTC

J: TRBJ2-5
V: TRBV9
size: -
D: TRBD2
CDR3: CASSYQAGAKETQYF
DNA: TGTGCCAGCAGCTACCAAGCGGGAGCTAAAGAGACCCAGTACTTC

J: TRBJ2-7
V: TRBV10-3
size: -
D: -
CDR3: CAISETPQGGRFEQYF
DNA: TGTGCCATCAGTGAGACACCACAGGGCGGTCGCTTCGAGCAGTACTTC

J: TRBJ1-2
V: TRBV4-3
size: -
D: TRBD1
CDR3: CASSQSTGLSGYTF
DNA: TGCGCCAGCAGCCAATCGACAGGGTTGAGTGGCTACACCTTC

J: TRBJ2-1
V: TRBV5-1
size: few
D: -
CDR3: CASSLAGAVHNEQFF
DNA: TGCGCCAGCAGCTTGGCGGGGGCGGTACACAATGAGCAGTTCTTC

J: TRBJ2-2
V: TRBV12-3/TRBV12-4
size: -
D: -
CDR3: CASSLSQNTGELFF
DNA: TGTGCCAGCAGTTTAAGCCAGAACACCGGGGAGCTGTTTTTT

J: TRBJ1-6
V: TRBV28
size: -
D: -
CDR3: CASSLMGSPLHF
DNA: TGTGCCAGCAGTTTAATGGGTTCACCCCTCCACTTT

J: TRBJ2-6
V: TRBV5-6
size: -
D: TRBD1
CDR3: CASSSTGFISVLTF
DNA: TGTGCCAGCAGCTCGACAGGGTTTATTAGCGTCCTGACTTTC

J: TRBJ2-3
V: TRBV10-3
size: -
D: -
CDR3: CAISESSLARTDTQYF
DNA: TGTGCCATCAGTGAGTCGAGTCTAGCCCGCACAGATACGCAGTATTTT

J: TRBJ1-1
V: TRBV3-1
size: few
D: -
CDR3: CASSQGGANTEAFF
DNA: TGTGCCAGCAGCCAAGGGGGGGCGAACACTGAAGCTTTCTTT

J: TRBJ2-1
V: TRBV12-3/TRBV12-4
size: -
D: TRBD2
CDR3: CASSWAAGGQIHNEQFF
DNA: TGTGCCAGCAGTTGGGCAGCGGGGGGCCAAATCCACAATGAGCAGTTCTTC

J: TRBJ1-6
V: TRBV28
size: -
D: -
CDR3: CASTSLGASSYNSPLHF
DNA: TGTGCCAGCACTTCCCTCGGGGCGAGCTCCTATAATTCACCCCTCCACTTT

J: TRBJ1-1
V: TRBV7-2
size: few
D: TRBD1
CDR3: CASSARQGSGTEAFF
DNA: TGTGCCAGCAGCGCCCGACAGGGATCGGGCACTGAAGCTTTCTTT

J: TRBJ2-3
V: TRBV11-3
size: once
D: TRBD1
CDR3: CASSSGTGAADTQYF
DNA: TGTGCCAGCAGCTCCGGGACAGGGGCGGCAGATACGCAGTATTTT

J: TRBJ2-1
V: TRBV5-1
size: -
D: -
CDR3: CASSLSQDDPFNNEQFF
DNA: TGCGCCAGCAGCTTGAGTCAGGACGACCCGTTCAACAATGAGCAGTTCTTC

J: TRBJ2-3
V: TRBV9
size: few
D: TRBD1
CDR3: CASSVGQGYDTQYF
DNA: TGTGCCAGCAGCGTAGGACAGGGCTATGATACGCAGTATTTT